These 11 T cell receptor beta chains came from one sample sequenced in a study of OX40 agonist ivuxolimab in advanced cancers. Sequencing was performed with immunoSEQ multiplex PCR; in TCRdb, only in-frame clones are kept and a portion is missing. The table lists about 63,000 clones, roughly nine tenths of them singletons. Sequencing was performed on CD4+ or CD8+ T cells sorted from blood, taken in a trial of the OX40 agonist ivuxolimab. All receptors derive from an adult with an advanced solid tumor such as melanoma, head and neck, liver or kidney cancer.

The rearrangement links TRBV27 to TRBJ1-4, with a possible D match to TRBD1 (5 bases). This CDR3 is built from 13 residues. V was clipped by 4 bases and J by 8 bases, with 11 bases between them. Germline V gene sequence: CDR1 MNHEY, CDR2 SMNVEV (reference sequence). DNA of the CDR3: TGTGCCAGCAGTTCAGGGTTTGGGGAAAAACTGTTTTTT. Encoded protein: CASSSGFGEKLFF.

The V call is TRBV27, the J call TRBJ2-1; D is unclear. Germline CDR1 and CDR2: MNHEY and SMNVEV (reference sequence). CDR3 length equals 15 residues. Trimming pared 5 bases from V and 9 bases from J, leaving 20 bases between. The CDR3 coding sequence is TGTGCCAGCAGTCTAAGCCGGACCCCTTTAAGTGAGCAGTTCTTC. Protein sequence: CASSLSRTPLSEQFF.

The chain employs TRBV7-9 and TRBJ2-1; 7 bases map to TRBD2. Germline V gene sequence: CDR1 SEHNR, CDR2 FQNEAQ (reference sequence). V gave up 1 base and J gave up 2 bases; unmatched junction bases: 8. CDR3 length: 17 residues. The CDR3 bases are TGTGCCAGCAGCTTAGGTGGGGGGGGGACCCCCTACAATGAGCAGTTCTTC. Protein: CASSLGGGGTPYNEQFF.

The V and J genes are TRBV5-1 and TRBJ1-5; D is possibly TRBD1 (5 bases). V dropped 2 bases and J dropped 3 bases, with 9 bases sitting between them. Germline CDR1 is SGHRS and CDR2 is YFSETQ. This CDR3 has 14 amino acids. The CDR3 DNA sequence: TGCGCCAGCAGCTTAGGGACTTTCAATCAGCCCCAGCATTTT. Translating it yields CASSLGTFNQPQHF.

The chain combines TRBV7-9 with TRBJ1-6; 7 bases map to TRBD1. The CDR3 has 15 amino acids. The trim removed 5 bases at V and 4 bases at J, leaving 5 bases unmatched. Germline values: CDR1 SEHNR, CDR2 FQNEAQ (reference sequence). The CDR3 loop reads CASSQRTGYNSPLHF. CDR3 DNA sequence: TGTGCCAGCAGCCAACGGACAGGTTATAATTCACCCCTCCACTTT.

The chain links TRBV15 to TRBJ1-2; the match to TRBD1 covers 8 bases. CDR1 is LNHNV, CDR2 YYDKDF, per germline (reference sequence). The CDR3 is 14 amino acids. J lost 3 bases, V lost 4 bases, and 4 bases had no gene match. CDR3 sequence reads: CATSTDRGYYGYTF. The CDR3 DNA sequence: TGTGCCACCAGCACAGACAGGGGCTACTATGGCTACACCTTC.

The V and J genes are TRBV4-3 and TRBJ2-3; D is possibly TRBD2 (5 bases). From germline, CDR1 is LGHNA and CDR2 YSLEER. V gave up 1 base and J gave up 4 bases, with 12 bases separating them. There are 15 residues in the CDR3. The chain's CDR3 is CASSQVEGRADTQYF. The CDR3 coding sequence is TGCGCCAGCAGCCAAGTTGAGGGAAGGGCAGATACGCAGTATTTT.

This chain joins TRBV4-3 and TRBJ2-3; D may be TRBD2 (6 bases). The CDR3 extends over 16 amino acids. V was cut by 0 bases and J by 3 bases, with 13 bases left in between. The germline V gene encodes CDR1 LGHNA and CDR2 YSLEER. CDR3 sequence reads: CASSQDQGGFTDTQYF. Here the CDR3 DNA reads TGCGCCAGCAGCCAAGATCAGGGAGGTTTTACAGATACGCAGTATTTT.

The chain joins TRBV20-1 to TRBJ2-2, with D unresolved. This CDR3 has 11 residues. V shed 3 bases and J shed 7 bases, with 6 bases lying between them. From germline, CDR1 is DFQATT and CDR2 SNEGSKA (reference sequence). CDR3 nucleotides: TGCAGTGCTAGCTTGGTCGGGGAGCTGTTTTTT. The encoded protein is CSASLVGELFF.

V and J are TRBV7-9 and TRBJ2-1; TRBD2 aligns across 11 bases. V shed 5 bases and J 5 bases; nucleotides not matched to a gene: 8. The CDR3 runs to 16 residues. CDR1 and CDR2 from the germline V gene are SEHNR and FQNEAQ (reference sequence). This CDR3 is CASSRMTSGTDNEQFF. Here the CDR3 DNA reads TGTGCCAGCAGCCGGATGACTAGCGGGACGGACAATGAGCAGTTCTTC.

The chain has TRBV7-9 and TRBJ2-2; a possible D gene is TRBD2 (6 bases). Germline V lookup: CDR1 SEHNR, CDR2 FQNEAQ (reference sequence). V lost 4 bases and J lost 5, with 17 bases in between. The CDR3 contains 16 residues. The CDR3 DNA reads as TGTGCCAGCAGCTCCCTACGGGGAGGAGGGACCGGGGAGCTGTTTTTT. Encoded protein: CASSSLRGGGTGELFF. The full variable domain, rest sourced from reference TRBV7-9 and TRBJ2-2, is DTGVSQNPRHKITKRGQNVTFRCDPISEHNRLYWYRQTLGQGPEFLTYFQNEAQLEKSRLLSDRFSAERPKGSFSTLEIQRTEQGDSAMYLCASSSLRGGGTGELFFGEGSRLTVL.